This record covers a single T cell receptor (beta chain). In its sample, this clonotype was seen a few times. There is no known antigen for this receptor. The sample holds no much larger clone one base away, and base qualities are not on file. The method behind the library was 5' RACE. The sequencer was a NextSeq 500. To allow correction of PCR and sequencing errors, the TCR library protocol tagged every TCR cDNA molecule with a unique molecular identifier. From the authors' description of their analysis: Decombinator tools were used for TCR identification, UMI-based error correction and CDR3 extraction. Expanded TCRs were defined as those above a frequency of 2 per 1,000, corresponding to the top 1% of the tumor frequency distribution. Renyi diversity was computed with the R vegan package after each repertoire had been subsampled 100 times to 5,000 TCRs. CDR3 similarity networks were built from amino acid triplet string-kernel similarity, with CDR3s being connected when pairwise similarity was above 0.82. The raw public reads went through TCRdb reprocessing: fastp at Q25, MiXCR clone calling, in-frame beta chains kept. All rows with the same CDR3 protein become a single entry with the most common DNA and genes. The V and J calls and clone size are TCRdb's, not the authors'. The sample table records about 94,000 distinct CDR3 sequences; just under 20% of these occur just once. The ten largest clones represent less than 25% of the sample.

The data belong to a study of spatial heterogeneity in lung cancer (dated by TCRdb to the late 2010s). About the study as a whole: Samples were obtained from 70 to 85 patients with early-stage, untreated non-small cell lung cancer from the lung TRACERx cohort. Follow-up PBMC samples were sequenced whenever available, and the median time to follow-up was 2 to 3 years after resection. Beta-chain transcripts were consistently detected in greater numbers than alpha-chain transcripts, which likely reflects a higher abundance of beta-chain transcripts. In the raw uncorrected reads, each unique combination of TCR and UMI appeared on average more than ten times. In non-small cell lung cancer, the study made a quantitative comparison of TCR alpha and beta repertoires among multiple tumor regions, matched nontumor lung and blood. Nonsynonymous mutation counts, determined by whole-exome sequencing of tumor tissue, were related to TCR repertoire features. At surgery, around 200 tumor regions, around 67 matched nontumor lung samples and 56 PBMC samples were TCR-sequenced for both alpha and beta chains. Findings and caveats that apply to the study as a whole: Ubiquitous expanded tumor TCRs were found in blood more often at tumor resection than at routine follow-up. Only roughly 14 patients were included in comparisons of baseline and follow-up blood repertoires. Additional single-cell paired TCR alpha and beta sequencing was considered necessary to confirm, at a functional level, the hypothesis that regional TCRs recognize regional mutations.

CDR1 and CDR2 were assigned from the germline V gene as ENHRY and SYGVKD. Relative to germline, V is 6 bases shorter and J is 3 bases shorter, with 8 bases between their ends. Reading from cysteine to phenylalanine, the CDR3 counts 13 amino acids. CDR3 DNA is the only sequence kept; it has 39 bases, read in frame from the first base. The sample's time point, from its label and the paper: blood at routine non-recurrence follow-up after resection. For TCR sequencing, whole RNA was extracted from tumor and nontumor lung tissue, or from cryopreserved PBMC samples, and no cell sorting was done. Only patients for whom sufficient RNA was available from at least two tumor regions were selected for TCR sequencing.

The specimen was PBMCs, collected at follow-up. Recombination connected TRBV10-3 to TRBJ1-4, and the D gene may be TRBD1, 5 bases matching. The clonotype was recovered from a male donor with early-stage non-small cell lung cancer. Here is the DNA: TGTGCCATCAGAGACAGATCTAATGAAAAACTGTTTTTT. Translation gives CAIRDRSNEKLFF.